This T cell receptor (beta chain) was profiled in a study of blood T cell repertoires in COVID-19. Overall study context: The United States, Italy and Spain were the sources of the acute and convalescent COVID-19 samples.

Here immunoSEQ multiplex PCR was the method, and the copy in TCRdb shows in-frame clones only, minus some. Among about 140,000 clones listed, about 90% were seen once. Germline-derived CDR1 and CDR2 are MNHNS and SASEGT. Trimming cost V 2 bases and J 0 bases, with 17 bases left between them. This CDR3 is 18 amino acids long. The TCR sequence derives from a man in his sixties with active or convalescent COVID-19. The rearrangement links TRBV6-1 to TRBJ1-3; tentatively, D is TRBD1 (5 bases). The sequenced material came from peripheral blood. In DNA form, the CDR3 reads TGTGCCAGCAGTGAAATTGGTAGGGGCGGCGTCTCTGGAAACACCATATATTTT. It is translated as CASSEIGRGGVSGNTIYF.